This T cell receptor (beta chain) was recovered during a study of blood T cell repertoires in COVID-19. TCRdb's copy holds only in-frame clones and misses some; the assay was immunoSEQ multiplex PCR. The profile shows about 150,000 clones, around 80% of them singletons. With respect to this clone: Other DNA sequences in this sample translate to the same CDR3.

The CDR3 runs 14 residues. Germline lookup yields CDR1 LNHNV and CDR2 YYDKDF (reference sequence). The V end was cut by 2 bases, the J end by 5 bases, with 10 bases between. The clonotype was recovered from a man in his sixties who had recovered from COVID-19. The chain combines TRBV15 with TRBJ2-1, with D unclear. Sequencing used peripheral blood. The CDR3 sequence is CATSRPGSNNEQFF. The DNA of the CDR3 is TGTGCCACCAGCAGACCCGGGTCAAACAATGAGCAGTTCTTC.